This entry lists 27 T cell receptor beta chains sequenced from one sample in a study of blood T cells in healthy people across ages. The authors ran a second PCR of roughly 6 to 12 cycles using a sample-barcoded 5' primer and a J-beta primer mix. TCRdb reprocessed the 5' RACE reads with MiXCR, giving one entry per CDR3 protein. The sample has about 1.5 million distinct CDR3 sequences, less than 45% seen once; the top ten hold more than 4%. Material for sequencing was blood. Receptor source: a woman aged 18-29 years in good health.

Here the CDR3 reads CASSLQETQFF. The CDR3 DNA reads as TGTGCCAGCAGTTTACAAGAGACCCAGTTCTTC. The gene calls are TRBV6-5 and TRBJ2-1, with D uncertain. Per germline, CDR1 MNHEY and CDR2 SVGAGI. This CDR3 has 11 residues. With 4 bases removed from V and 13 bases from J, the gap between germline ends came to 11 bases.

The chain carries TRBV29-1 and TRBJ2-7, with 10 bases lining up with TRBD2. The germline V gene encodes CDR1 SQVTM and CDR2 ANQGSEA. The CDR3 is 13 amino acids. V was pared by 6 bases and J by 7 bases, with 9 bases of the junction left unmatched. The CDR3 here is CSVLKREGGEQYF. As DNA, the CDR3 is TGCAGCGTCCTAAAGCGGGAGGGTGGAGAGCAGTACTTC.

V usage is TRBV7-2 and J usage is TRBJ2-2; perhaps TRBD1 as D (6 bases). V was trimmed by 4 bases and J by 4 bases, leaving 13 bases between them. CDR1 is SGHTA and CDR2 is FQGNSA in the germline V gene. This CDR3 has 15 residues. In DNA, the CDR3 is TGTGCCAGCAGCTCGACAGGATTCGGCACCGGGGAGCTGTTTTTT. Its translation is CASSSTGFGTGELFF.

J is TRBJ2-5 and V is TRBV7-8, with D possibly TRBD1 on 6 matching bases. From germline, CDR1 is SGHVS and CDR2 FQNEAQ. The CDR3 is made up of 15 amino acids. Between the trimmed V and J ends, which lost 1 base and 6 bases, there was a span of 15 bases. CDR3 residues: CASSLGQAVTKTQYF. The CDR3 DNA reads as TGTGCCAGCAGCTTAGGACAGGCCGTCACGAAGACCCAGTACTTC.

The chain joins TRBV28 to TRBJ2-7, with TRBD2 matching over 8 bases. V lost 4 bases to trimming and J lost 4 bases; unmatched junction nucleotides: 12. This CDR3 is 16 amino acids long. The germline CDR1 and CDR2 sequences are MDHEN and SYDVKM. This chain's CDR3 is CASSSPIGRAVYEQYF. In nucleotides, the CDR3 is TGTGCCAGCAGTTCCCCTATCGGGAGGGCCGTGTACGAGCAGTACTTC. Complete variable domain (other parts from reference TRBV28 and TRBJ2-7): DVKVTQSSRYLVKRTGEKVFLECVQDMDHENMFWYRQDPGLGLRLIYFSYDVKMKEKGDIPEGYSVSREKKERFSLILESASTNQTSMYLCASSSPIGRAVYEQYFGPGTRLTVT.

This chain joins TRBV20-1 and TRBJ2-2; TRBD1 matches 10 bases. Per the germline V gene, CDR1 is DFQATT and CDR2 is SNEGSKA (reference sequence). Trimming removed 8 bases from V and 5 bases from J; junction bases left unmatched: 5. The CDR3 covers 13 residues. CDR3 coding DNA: TGCAGTACTCGGACAGGGGGTACCGGGGAGCTGTTTTTT. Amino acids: CSTRTGGTGELFF.

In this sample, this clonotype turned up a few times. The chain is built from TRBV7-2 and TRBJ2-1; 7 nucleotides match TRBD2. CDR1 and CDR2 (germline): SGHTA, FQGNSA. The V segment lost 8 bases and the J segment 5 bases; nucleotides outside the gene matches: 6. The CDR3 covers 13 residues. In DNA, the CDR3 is TGTGCCAGCTCGGGGGGAATCCACAATGAGCAGTTCTTC. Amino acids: CASSGGIHNEQFF.

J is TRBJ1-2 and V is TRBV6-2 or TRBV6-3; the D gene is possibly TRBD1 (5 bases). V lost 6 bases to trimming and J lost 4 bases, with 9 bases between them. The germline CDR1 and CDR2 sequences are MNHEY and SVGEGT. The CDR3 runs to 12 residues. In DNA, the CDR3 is TGTGCCAGCAGAGGGGACGTCTATGGCTACACCTTC. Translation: CASRGDVYGYTF.

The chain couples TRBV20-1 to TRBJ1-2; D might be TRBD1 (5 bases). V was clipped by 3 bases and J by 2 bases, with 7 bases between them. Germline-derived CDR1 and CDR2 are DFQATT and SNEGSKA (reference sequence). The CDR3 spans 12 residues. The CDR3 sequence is CSARGLNYGYTF. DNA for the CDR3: TGCAGTGCTAGGGGGCTGAACTATGGCTACACCTTC.

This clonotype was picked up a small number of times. The CDR3 DNA sequence: TGTGCCAGCAGTTTAACGTTACGCAATGAGCAGTTCTTC. Residues: CASSLTLRNEQFF. This chain uses TRBV27 with TRBJ2-1; D ambiguous. The CDR3 sequence is 13 residues long. Germline V CDR1 and CDR2: MNHEY, SMNVEV (reference sequence). V was clipped by 2 bases and J by 6 bases, with 8 bases between them.

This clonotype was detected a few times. Here the CDR3 DNA reads TGCAGTGCAACCACCTCCCCTGACAGGCTGAGGGCTGAAGCTTTCTTT. Translated, it gives CSATTSPDRLRAEAFF. This rearrangement joins TRBV20-1 to TRBJ1-1; weak D call: TRBD1 (6 bases). The CDR3 length is 16 residues. Trimming stripped 6 bases from V and 6 bases from J, with 26 bases between. Germline CDR1 and CDR2: DFQATT and SNEGSKA (reference sequence).

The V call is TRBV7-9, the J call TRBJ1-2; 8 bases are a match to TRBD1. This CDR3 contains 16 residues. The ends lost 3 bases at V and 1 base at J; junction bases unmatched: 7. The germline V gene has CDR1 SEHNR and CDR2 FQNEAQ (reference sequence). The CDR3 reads CASSFKQGESNYGYTF. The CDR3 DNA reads TGTGCCAGCAGCTTCAAACAGGGGGAGAGTAACTATGGCTACACCTTC.

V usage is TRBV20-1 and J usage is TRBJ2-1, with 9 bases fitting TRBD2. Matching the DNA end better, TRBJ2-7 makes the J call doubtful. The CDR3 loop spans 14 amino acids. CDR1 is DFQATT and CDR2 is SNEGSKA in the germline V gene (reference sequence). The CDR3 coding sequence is TGCAGTGCTACCACTAGCGGGCTTTACAATGAGCAGTACTTC. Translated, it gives CSATTSGLYNEQYF.

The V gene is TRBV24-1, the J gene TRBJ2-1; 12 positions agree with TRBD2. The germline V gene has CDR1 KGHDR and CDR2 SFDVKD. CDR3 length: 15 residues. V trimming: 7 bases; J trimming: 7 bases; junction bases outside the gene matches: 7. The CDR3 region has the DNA TGTGCCACCAGCAATGGACTAGCGGGGCTTAATGAGCAGTTCTTC. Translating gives CATSNGLAGLNEQFF.

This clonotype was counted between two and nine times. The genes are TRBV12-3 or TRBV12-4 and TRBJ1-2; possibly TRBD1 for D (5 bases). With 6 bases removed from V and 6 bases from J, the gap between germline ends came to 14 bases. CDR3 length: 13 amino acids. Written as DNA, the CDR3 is TGTGCCAGCAGCCTGACAGCCACTCATGGCTACACCTTC. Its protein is CASSLTATHGYTF.

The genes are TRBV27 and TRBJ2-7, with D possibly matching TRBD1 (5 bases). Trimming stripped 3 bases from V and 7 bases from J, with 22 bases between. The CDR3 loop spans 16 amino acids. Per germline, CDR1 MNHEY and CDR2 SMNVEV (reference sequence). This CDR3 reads CASSFLRPGRYNEQYF. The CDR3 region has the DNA TGTGCCAGCAGTTTCCTCCGGCCAGGGCGCTACAATGAGCAGTACTTC.

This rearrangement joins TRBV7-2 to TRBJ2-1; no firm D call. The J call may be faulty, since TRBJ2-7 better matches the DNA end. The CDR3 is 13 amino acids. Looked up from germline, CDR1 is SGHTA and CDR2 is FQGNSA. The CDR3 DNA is TGTGCCAGCAGCTTGAAGGTTGACAACGAGCAGTACTTC. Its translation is CASSLKVDNEQYF.

Here the CDR3 reads CASSTNDRTVNTEAFF. CDR3 nucleotide sequence: TGTGCCAGCAGCACAAACGACAGAACCGTGAACACTGAAGCTTTCTTT. V is TRBV7-9 and J is TRBJ1-1; possible D gene TRBD1, 5 bases. The CDR3 is made up of 16 amino acids. The germline gives CDR1 SEHNR, CDR2 FQNEAQ (reference sequence). Trimming removed 5 bases from V and 0 bases from J, with 16 bases in between.

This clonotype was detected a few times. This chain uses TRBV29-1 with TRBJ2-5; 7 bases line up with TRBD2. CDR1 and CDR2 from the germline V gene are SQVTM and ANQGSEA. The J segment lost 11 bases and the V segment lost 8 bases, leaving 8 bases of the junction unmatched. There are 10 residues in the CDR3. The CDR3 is CSSGTNLQYF. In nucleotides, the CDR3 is TGCAGCTCTGGGACTAATCTGCAGTACTTC. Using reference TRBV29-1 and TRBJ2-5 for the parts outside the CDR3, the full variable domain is SAVISQKPSRDICQRGTSLTIQCQVDSQVTMMFWYRQQPGQSLTLIATANQGSEATYESGFVIDKFPISRPNLTFSTLTVSNMSPEDSSIYLCSSGTNLQYFGPGTRLLVL.

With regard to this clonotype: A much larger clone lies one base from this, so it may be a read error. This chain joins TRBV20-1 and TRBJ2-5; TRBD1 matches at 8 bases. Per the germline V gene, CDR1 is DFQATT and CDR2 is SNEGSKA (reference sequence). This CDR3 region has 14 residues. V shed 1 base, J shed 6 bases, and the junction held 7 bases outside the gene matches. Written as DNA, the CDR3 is TGCAGTGCTAGAGCAGGGGGCGCTGGGAAGACCCAGTACTTC. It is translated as CSARAGGAGKTQYF.

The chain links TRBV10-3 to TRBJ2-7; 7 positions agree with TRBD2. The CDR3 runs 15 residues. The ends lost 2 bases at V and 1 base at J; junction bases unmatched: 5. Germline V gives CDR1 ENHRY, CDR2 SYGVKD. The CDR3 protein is CAISEGRAGSYEQYF. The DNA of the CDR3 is TGTGCCATCAGTGAGGGCCGAGCGGGATCCTACGAGCAGTACTTC.

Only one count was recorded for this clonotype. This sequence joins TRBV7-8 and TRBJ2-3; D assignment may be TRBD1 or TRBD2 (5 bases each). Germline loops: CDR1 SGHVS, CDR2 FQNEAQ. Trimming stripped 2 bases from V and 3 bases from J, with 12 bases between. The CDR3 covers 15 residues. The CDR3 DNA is TGTGCCAGCAGCTTACTACGGTGGGGGACAGATACGCAGTATTTT. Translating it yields CASSLLRWGTDTQYF.

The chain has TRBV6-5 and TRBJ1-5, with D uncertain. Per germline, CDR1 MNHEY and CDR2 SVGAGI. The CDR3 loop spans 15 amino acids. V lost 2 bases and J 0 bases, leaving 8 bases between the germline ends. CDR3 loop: CASSYRVDSNQPQHF. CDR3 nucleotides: TGTGCCAGCAGTTACCGTGTAGATAGCAATCAGCCCCAGCATTTT.

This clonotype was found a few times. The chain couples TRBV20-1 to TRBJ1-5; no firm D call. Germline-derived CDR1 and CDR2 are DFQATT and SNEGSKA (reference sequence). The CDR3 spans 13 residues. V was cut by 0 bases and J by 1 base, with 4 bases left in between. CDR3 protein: CSAREHSNQPQHF. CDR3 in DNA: TGCAGTGCTAGAGAACACAGCAATCAGCCCCAGCATTTT.

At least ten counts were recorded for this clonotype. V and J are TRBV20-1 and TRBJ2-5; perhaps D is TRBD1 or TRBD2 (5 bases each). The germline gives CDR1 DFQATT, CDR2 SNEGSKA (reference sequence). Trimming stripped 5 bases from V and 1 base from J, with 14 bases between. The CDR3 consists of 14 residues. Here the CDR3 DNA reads TGCAGTGCTGGAAACCGGGACGCCCAAGAGACCCAGTACTTC. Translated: CSAGNRDAQETQYF.

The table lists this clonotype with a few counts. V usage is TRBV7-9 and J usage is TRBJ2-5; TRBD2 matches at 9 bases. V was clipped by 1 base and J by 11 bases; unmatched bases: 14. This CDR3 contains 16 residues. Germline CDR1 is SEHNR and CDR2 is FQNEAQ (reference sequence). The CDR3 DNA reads TGTGCCAGCAGCTTAGAGCGACTAGCGGTTATTCATGAGCAGTACTTC. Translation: CASSLERLAVIHEQYF. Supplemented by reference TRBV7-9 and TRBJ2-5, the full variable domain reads DTGVSQNPRHKITKRGQNVTFRCDPISEHNRLYWYRQTLGQGPEFLTYFQNEAQLEKSRLLSDRFSAERPKGSFSTLEIQRTEQGDSAMYLCASSLERLAVIHEQYFGPGTRLLVL.

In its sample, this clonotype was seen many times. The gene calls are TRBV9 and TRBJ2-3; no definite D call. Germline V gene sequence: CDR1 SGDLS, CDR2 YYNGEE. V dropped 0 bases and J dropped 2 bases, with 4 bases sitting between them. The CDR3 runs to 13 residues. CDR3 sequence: CASSVGVTDTQYF. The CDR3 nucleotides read TGTGCCAGCAGCGTAGGGGTCACAGATACGCAGTATTTT.